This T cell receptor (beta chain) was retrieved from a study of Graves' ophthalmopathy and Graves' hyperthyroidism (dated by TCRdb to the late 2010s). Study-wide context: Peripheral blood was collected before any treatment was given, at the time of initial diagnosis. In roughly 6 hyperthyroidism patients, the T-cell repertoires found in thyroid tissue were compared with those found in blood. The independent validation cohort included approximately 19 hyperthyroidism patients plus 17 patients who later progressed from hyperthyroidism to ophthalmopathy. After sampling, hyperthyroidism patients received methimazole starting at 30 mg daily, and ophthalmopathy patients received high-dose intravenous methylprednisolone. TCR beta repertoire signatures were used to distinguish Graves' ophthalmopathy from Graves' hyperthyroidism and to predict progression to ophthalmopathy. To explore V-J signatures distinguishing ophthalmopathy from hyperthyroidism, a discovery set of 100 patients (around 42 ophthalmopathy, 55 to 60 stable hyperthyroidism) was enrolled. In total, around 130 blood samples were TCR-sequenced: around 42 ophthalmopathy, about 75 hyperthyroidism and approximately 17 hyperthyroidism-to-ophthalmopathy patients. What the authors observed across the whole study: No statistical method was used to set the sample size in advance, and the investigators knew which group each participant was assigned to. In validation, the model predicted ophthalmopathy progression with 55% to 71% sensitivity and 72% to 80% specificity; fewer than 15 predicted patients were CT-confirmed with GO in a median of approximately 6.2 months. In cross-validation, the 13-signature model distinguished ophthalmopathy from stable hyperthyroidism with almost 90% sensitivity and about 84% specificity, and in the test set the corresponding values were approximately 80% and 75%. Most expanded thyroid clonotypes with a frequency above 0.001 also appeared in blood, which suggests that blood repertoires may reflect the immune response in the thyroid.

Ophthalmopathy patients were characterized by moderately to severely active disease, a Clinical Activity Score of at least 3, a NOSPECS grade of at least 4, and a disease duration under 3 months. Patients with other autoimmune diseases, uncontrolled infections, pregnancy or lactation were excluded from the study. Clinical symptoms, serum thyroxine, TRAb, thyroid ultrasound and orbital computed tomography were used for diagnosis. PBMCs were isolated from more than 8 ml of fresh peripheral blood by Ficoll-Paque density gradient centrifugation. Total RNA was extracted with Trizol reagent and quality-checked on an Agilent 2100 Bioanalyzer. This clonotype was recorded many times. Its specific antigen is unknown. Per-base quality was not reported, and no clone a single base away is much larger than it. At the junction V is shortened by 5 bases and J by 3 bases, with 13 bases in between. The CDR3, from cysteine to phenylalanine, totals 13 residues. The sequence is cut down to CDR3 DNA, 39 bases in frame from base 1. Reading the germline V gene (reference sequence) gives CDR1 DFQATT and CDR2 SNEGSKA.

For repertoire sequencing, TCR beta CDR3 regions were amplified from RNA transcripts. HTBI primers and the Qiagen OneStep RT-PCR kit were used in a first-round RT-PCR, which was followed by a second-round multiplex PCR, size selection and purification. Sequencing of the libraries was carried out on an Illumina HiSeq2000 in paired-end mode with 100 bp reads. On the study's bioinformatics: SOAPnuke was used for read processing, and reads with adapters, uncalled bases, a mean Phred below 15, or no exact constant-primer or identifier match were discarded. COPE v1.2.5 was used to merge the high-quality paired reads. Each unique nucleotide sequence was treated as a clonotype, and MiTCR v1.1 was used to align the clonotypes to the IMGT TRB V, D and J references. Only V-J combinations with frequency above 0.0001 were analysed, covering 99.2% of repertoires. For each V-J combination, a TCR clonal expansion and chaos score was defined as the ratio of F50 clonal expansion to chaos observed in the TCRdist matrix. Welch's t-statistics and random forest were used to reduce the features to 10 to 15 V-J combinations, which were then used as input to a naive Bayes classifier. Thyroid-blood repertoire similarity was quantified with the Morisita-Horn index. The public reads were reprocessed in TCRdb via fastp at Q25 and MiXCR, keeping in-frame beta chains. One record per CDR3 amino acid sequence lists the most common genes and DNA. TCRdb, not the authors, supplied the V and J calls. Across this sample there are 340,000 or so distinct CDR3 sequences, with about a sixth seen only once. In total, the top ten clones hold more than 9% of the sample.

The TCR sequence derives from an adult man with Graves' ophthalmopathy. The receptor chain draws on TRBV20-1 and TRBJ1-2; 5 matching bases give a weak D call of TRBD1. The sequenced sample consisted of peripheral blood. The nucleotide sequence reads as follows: TGCAGTGCTGTGCACGGGACGGACTATGGCTACACCTTC. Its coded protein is CSAVHGTDYGYTF.